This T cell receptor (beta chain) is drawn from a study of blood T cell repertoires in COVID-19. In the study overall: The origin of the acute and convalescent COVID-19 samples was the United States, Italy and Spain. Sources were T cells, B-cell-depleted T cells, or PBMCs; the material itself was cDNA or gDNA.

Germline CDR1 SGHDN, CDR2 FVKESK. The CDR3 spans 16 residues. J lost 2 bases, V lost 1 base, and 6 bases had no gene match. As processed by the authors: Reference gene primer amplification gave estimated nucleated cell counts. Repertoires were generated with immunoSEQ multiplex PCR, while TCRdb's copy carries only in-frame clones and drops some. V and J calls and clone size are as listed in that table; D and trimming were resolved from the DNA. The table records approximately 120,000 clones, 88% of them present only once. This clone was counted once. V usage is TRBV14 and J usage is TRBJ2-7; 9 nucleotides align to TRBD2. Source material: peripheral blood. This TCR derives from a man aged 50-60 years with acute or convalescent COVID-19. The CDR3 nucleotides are TGTGCCAGCAGCCAAGCCTTAGCGGGAGACCCCTACGAGCAGTACTTC. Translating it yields CASSQALAGDPYEQYF. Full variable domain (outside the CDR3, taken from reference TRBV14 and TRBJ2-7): EAGVTQFPSHSVIEKGQTVTLRCDPISGHDNLYWYRRVMGKEIKFLLHFVKESKQDESGMPNNRFLAERTGGTYSTLKVQPAELEDSGVYFCASSQALAGDPYEQYFGPGTRLTVT.